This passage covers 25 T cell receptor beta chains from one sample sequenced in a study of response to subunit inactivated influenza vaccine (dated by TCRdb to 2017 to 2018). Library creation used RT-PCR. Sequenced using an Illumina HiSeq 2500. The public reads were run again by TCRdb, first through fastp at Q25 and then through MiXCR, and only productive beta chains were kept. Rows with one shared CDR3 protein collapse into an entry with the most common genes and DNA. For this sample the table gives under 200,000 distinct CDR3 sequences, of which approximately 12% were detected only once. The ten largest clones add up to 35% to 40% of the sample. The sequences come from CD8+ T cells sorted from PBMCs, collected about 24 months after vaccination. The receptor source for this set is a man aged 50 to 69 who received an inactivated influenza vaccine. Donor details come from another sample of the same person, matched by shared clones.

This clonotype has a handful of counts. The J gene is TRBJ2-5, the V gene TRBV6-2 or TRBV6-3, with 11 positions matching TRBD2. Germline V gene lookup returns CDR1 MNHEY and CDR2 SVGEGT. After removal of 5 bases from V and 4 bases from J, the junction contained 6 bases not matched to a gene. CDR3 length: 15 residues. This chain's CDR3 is CASSQLAGVRETQYF. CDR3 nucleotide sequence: TGTGCCAGCAGTCAACTAGCGGGAGTGAGAGAGACCCAGTACTTC.

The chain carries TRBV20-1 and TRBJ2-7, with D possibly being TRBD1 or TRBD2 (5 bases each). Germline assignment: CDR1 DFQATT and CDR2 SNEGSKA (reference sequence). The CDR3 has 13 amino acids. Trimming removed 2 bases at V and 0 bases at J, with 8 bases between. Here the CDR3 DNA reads TGCAGTGCTAGATGGGACGGCTCCTACGAGCAGTACTTC. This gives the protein CSARWDGSYEQYF.

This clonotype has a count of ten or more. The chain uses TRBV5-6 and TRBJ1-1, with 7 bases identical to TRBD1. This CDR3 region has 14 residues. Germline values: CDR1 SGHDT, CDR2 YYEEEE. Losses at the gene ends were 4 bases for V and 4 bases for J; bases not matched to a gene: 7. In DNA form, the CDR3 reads TGTGCCAGCAGCATCGGGACAGCCGCCACTGAAGCTTTCTTT. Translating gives CASSIGTAATEAFF. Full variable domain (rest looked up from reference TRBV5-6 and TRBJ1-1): DAGVTQSPTHLIKTRGQQVTLRCSPKSGHDTVSWYQQALGQGPQFIFQYYEEEERQRGNFPDRFSGHQFPNYSSELNVNALLLGDSALYLCASSIGTAATEAFFGQGTRLTVV.

The CDR3 DNA reads as TGTGCCAGCAGGCGTAACAGTATCTATGGCTACACCTTC. Protein: CASRRNSIYGYTF. The chain combines TRBV12-3 or TRBV12-4 with TRBJ1-2; D is uncertain. There are 13 residues in the CDR3. The V end was cut by 6 bases, the J end by 4 bases, with 12 bases between.

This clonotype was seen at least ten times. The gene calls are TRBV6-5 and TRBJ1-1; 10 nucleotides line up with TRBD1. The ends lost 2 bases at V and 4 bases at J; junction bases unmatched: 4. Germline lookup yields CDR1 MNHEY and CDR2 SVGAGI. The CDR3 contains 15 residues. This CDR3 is CASSYGQGGGTEAFF. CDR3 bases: TGTGCCAGCAGTTACGGACAGGGGGGCGGCACTGAAGCTTTCTTT.

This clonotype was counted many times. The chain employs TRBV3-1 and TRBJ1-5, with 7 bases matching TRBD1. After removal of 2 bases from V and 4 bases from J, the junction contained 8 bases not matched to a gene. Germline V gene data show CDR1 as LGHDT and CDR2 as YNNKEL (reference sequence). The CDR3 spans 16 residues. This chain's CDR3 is CASSQFGTAHNQPQHF. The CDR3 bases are TGTGCCAGCAGCCAATTCGGGACAGCTCATAATCAGCCCCAGCATTTT. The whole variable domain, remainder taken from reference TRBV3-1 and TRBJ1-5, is DTAVSQTPKYLVTQMGNDKSIKCEQNLGHDTMYWYKQDSKKFLKIMFSYNNKELIINETVPNRFSPKSPDKAHLNLHINSLELGDSAVYFCASSQFGTAHNQPQHFGDGTRLSIL.

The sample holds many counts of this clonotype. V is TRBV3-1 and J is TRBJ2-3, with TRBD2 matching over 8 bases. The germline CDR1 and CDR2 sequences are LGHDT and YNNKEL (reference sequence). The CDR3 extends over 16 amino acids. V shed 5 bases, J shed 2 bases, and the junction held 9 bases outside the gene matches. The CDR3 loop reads CASSLGAGENTDTQYF. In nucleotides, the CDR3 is TGTGCCAGCAGCTTAGGAGCGGGGGAGAACACAGATACGCAGTATTTT.

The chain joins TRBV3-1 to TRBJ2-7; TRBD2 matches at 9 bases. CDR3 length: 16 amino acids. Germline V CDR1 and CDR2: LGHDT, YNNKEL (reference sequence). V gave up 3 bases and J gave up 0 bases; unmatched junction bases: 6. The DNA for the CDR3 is TGTGCCAGCAGCCAGGGTATTAGCGGGAGCTCCTACGAGCAGTACTTC. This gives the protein CASSQGISGSSYEQYF.

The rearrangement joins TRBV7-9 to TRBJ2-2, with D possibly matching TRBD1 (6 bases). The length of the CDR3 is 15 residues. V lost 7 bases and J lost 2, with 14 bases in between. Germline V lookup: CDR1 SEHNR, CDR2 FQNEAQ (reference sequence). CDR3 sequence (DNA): TGTGCCAGCACCACGTGGACAGTAAACACCGGGGAGCTGTTTTTT. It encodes CASTTWTVNTGELFF.

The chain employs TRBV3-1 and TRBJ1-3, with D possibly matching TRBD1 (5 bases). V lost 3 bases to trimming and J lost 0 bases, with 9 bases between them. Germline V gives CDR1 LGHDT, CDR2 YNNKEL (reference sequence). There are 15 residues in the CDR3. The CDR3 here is CASSQGRTSGNTIYF. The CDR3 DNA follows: TGTGCCAGCAGCCAGGGACGGACCTCTGGAAACACCATATATTTT.

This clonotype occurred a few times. The CDR3 region has the DNA TGTGCCAGCAAAGGCATGAAGGCGGGGGGAAACATTCAGTACTTC. Its translation: CASKGMKAGGNIQYF. The rearrangement uses TRBV28 and TRBJ2-4; 8 nucleotides align to TRBD2. The CDR3 consists of 15 residues. V gave up 7 bases and J gave up 6 bases; unmatched junction bases: 11. Germline V gene sequence: CDR1 MDHEN, CDR2 SYDVKM.

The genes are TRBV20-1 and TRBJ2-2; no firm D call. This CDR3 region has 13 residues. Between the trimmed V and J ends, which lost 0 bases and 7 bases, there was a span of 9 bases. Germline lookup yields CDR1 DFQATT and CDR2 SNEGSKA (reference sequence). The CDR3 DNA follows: TGCAGTGCTAGAGAACCTCGGATCGGGGAGCTGTTTTTT. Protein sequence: CSAREPRIGELFF.

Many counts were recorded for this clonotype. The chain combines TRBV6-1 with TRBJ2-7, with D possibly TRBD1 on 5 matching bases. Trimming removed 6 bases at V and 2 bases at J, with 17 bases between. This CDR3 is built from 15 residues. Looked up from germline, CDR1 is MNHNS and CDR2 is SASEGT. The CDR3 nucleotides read TGTGCCAGCAGATTGACAGAATCCGGAACCTACGAGCAGTACTTC. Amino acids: CASRLTESGTYEQYF.

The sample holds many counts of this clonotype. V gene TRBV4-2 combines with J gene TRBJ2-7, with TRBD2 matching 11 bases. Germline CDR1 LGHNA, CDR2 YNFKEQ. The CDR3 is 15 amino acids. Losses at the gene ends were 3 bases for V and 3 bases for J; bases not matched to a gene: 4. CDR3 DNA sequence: TGTGCCAGCAGCCATGTAGCGGGAGGGCGCTACGAGCAGTACTTC. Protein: CASSHVAGGRYEQYF.

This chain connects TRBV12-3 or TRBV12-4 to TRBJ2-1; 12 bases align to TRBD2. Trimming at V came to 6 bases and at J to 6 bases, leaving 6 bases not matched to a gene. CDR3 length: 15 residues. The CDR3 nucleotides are TGTGCCAGCAGCCCTAGCGGGGGGGCCGCCAATGAGCAGTTCTTC. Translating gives CASSPSGGAANEQFF.

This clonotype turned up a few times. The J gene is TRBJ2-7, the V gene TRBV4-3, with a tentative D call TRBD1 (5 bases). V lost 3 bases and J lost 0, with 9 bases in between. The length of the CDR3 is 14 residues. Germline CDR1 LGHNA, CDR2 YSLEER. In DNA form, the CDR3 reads TGCGCCAGCAGCCAGGGGCCCATCTCCTACGAGCAGTACTTC. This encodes CASSQGPISYEQYF.

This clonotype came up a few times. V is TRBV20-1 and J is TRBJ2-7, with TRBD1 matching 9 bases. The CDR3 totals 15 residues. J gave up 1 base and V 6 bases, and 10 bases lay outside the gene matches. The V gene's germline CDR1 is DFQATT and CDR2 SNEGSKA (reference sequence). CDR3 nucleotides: TGCAGTGCGACATACACAGGGGGCCTTTCCTACGAGCAGTACTTC. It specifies CSATYTGGLSYEQYF.

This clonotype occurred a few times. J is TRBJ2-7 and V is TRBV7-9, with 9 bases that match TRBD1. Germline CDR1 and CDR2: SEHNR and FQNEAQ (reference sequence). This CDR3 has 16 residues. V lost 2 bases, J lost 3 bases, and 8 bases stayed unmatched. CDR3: CASSLPPGQGGYEQYF. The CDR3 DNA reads TGTGCCAGCAGCTTACCTCCGGGACAGGGAGGCTACGAGCAGTACTTC.

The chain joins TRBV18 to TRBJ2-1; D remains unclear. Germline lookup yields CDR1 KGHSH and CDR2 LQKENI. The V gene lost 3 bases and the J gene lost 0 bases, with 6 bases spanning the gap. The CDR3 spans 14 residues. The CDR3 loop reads CASSPAGSYNEQFF. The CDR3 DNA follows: TGTGCCAGCTCACCGGCAGGCTCCTACAATGAGCAGTTCTTC.

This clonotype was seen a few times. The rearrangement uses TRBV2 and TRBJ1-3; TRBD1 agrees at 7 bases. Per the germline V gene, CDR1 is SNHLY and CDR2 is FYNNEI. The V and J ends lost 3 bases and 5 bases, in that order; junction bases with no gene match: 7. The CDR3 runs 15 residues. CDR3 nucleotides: TGTGCCAGCAGTGACCTAACAGGGGCTCGAAACACCATATATTTT. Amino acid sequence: CASSDLTGARNTIYF.

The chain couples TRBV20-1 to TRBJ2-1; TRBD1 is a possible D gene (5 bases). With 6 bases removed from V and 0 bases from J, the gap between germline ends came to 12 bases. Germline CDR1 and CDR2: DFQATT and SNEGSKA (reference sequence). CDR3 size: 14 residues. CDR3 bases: TGCAGTGCCAGGACAAGACGCTCCTACAATGAGCAGTTCTTC. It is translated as CSARTRRSYNEQFF.

This chain's CDR3 is CASSWGTSGSAEQFF. In DNA form, the CDR3 reads TGTGCCAGCAGCTGGGGGACTAGCGGGAGCGCTGAGCAGTTCTTC. The chain has TRBV12-3 or TRBV12-4 and TRBJ2-1; 14 bases agree with TRBD2. After removal of 6 bases from V and 9 bases from J, the junction contained 7 bases not matched to a gene. This CDR3 has 15 amino acids.

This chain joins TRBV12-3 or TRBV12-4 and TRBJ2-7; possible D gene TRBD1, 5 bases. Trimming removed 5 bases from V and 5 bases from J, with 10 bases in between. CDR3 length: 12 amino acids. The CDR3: CASSTSRDEQYF. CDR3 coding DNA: TGTGCCAGCAGTACCTCCAGGGACGAGCAGTACTTC.

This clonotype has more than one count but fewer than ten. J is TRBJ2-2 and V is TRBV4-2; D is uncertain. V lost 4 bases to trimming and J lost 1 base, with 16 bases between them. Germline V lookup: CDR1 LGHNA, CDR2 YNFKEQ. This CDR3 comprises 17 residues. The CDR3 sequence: CASSPLGPMVNTGELFF. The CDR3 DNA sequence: TGTGCCAGCAGCCCTCTTGGTCCCATGGTGAACACCGGGGAGCTGTTTTTT.

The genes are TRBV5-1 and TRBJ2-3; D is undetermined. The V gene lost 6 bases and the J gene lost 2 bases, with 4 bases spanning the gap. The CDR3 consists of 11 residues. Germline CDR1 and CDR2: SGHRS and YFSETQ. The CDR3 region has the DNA TGCGCCAGCACCCTCACAGATACGCAGTATTTT. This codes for CASTLTDTQYF.